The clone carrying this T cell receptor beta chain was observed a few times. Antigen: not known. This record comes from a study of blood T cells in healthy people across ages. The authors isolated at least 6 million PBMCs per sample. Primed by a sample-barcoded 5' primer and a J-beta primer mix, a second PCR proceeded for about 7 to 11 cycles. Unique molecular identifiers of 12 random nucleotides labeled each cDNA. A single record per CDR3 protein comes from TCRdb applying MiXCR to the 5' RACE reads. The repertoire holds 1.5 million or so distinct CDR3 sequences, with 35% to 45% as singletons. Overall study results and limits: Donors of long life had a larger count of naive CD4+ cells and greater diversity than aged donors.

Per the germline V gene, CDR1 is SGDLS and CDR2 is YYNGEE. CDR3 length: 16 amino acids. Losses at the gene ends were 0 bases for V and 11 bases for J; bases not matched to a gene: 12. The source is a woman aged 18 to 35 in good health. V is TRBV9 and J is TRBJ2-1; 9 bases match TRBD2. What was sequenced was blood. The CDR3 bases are TGTGCCAGCAGCGTAGTAAGCGGGAGGCAACCGGGCCAGCAGTTCTTC. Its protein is CASSVVSGRQPGQQFF.